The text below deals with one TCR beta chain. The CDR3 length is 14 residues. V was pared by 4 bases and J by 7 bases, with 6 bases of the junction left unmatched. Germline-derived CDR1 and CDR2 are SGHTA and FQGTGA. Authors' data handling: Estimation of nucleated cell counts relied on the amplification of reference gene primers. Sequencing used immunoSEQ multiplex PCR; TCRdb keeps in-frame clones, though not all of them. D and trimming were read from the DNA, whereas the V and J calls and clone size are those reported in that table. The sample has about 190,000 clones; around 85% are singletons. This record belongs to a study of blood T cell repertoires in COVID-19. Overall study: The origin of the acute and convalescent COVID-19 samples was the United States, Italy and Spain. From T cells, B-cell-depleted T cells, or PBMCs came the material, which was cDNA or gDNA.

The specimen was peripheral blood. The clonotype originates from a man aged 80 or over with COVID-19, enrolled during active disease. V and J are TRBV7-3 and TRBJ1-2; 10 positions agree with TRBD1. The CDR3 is CASSWDRGGGGYTF. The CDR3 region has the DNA TGTGCCAGCAGCTGGGACAGGGGAGGTGGTGGCTACACCTTC. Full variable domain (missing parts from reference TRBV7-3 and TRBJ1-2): GAGVSQTPSNKVTEKGKYVELRCDPISGHTALYWYRQSLGQGPEFLIYFQGTGAADDSGLPNDRFFAVRPEGSVSTLKIQRTERGDSAVYLCASSWDRGGGGYTFGSGTRLTVV.